This T cell receptor (beta chain) was documented in a study of prognosis after radiotherapy for stage I lung cancer. Study summary: Patients (approximately 12 men, a handful of women) were aged about 50 to 84, median about 77 years.

Patients were all node-negative on CT and PET/CT, lacking prior chemotherapy, radiotherapy or other malignancies. There were about 6 milliliters of peripheral blood drawn at each of two time points. This clonotype came up once. What it binds is unknown. The V and J ends lost 5 bases and 12 bases, in that order; junction bases with no gene match: 18. CDR1 is SGHVS, CDR2 FQNEAQ, per germline. This CDR3 spans 16 amino acids. General study points: Lower post-radiation Shannon entropy was seen in patients who went on to develop distant metastases.

The authors amplified TCR beta CDR3 from genomic DNA using two-round multiplex PCR. First-round PCR employed TRBV- and TRBJ-specific primers for each gene. TCRdb re-derived calls from the multiplex PCR reads in MiXCR, one entry per CDR3 protein. The data show some 14,000 distinct CDR3 sequences, with around a third seen just once and approximately 30% held by the top ten. The V and J genes are TRBV7-8 and TRBJ2-1, with 8 bases aligning to TRBD2. The receptor's source is a donor over 45 with non-small cell lung cancer. The sequencing used PBMCs, collected before or after stereotactic body radiation therapy (not recorded which). The CDR3 is CASSPAPAGVQMRQFF. CDR3 nucleotide sequence: TGTGCCAGCAGCCCAGCTCCAGCGGGGGTCCAAATGAGGCAGTTCTTC.